These 2 T cell receptor beta chains were all obtained from the same sample, sequenced in a study of T-cell memory formation after mild COVID-19. TCRdb re-called the 5' RACE reads with MiXCR, one entry per CDR3 protein. The sample records some 280,000 distinct CDR3 sequences, around 15% being singletons. The specimen sequenced was PBMCs or a T cell subset sorted from them (not recorded which). Receptors originate from a man younger than 30 who had mild COVID-19 (a few samples of this study predate the infection). Cell type and time point are not known.

A few counts support this clonotype. The chain carries TRBV5-1 and TRBJ1-2, with D unclear. CDR1 is SGHRS and CDR2 is YFSETQ in the germline V gene. The germline V and J ends were trimmed by 7 bases and 8 bases, with 12 bases remaining between them. This CDR3 is built from 11 residues. In DNA form, the CDR3 reads TGCGCCAGCCGGATTGATGGGGGCTACACCTTC. Protein: CASRIDGGYTF.

This clonotype was seen a few times. This chain connects TRBV29-1 to TRBJ1-5; 9 nucleotides match TRBD1. Germline-derived CDR1 and CDR2 are SQVTM and ANQGSEA. This CDR3 spans 13 amino acids. Trimming cost V 3 bases and J 7 bases; bases outside gene matches: 4. The CDR3 is CSVDRGQGQPQHF. The CDR3 DNA follows: TGCAGCGTTGATCGAGGACAGGGGCAGCCCCAGCATTTT.